This T cell receptor (beta chain) was recovered during a study of Ad26.COV2.S vaccination and SARS-CoV-2 variants. The method was immunoSEQ multiplex PCR; TCRdb's version includes in-frame clones alone and lacks a portion of them. In the table there are about 320,000 clones, around 81% of which are singletons. CDR3 length: 14 amino acids. V shed 7 bases and J shed 0 bases, with 10 bases lying between them. Looked up from germline, CDR1 is SNHLY and CDR2 is FYNNEI. The treatment is: roughly 18 received Ad26.COV2.S at low or high dose, single or two shots; about 5 received placebo; per-sample allocation not given. On day 63 after the first injection, vaccine and placebo recipients gave samples.

Sequenced material: peripheral blood, taken in a trial of Ad26.COV2.S vaccine versus placebo. The origin of this receptor is a person aged 18 to 65 who received the Ad26.COV2.S COVID-19 vaccine or a placebo. The genes are TRBV2 and TRBJ1-5; D is perhaps TRBD1 (5 bases). CDR3 residues: CASKWTNSNQPQHF. CDR3 nucleotide sequence: TGTGCCAGCAAGTGGACAAATAGCAATCAGCCCCAGCATTTT.